Below are 19 T cell receptor beta chains sequenced from a single sample in a study of shared clonotypes between healthy human individuals. Assay used: immunoSEQ multiplex PCR; TCRdb lists only in-frame clones, some missing. The data contain more than 2 million clones, 95% of them seen just once; the ten biggest clones take up roughly 0.13%. The sequenced sample was naive CD4+ T cells sorted from blood. Subset of the sample: CD45RA+ positively selected. These receptor sequences come from a man aged 18 to 29 in good health.

The chain joins TRBV19 to TRBJ1-6; 11 nucleotides line up with TRBD1. The length of the CDR3 is 14 residues. Germline V CDR1 and CDR2: LNHDA, SQIVND (reference sequence). Trimming cost V 4 bases and J 10 bases; bases outside gene matches: 3. This CDR3 reads CASSRDRGTSPLHF. The CDR3 DNA reads TGTGCCAGTAGTAGGGACAGGGGGACCTCACCCCTCCACTTT.

The chain links TRBV15 to TRBJ2-2; D is unclear. Germline CDR1 and CDR2: LNHNV and YYDKDF (reference sequence). V was clipped by 0 bases and J by 0 bases, with 8 bases between them. The CDR3 has 16 amino acids. CDR3 DNA sequence: TGTGCCACCAGCAGAGATAGCAGCACGAACACCGGGGAGCTGTTTTTT. This sequence encodes CATSRDSSTNTGELFF.

The chain is built from TRBV7-2 and TRBJ1-4; D not certain. Germline V gene lookup returns CDR1 SGHTA and CDR2 FQGNSA. Trimming took off 5 bases at V and 4 bases at J, with 5 bases between the two ends. The CDR3 loop spans 12 amino acids. CDR3 in DNA: TGTGCCAGCAGCCGCTATAATGAAAAACTGTTTTTT. This sequence encodes CASSRYNEKLFF.

The chain joins TRBV10-3 to TRBJ2-7; D tentatively reads TRBD1 or TRBD2 (5 bases each). The CDR3 spans 11 residues. CDR1 is ENHRY, CDR2 SYGVKD, per germline. V dropped 4 bases and J dropped 9 bases, with 10 bases sitting between them. In DNA form, the CDR3 reads TGTGCCATCAGTGGCGAGGGGTCGCAGTACTTC. This codes for CAISGEGSQYF.

This chain links TRBV20-1 with TRBJ2-3; no definite D call. The CDR3 loop spans 11 amino acids. The germline V gene has CDR1 DFQATT and CDR2 SNEGSKA (reference sequence). The V end was cut by 4 bases, the J end by 6 bases, with 8 bases between. CDR3 amino acids: CSAKIGDTQYF. CDR3 nucleotide sequence: TGCAGTGCTAAGATAGGTGATACGCAGTATTTT.

The CDR3 DNA follows: TGTGCCAGCAGCCCACAGGGCACCGGGGAGCTGTTTTTT. Amino acid sequence: CASSPQGTGELFF. The chain joins TRBV14 to TRBJ2-2; weak D call: TRBD1 (6 bases). Per the germline V gene, CDR1 is SGHDN and CDR2 is FVKESK. The CDR3 has 13 residues. V was clipped by 4 bases and J by 4 bases, with 7 bases between them.

The gene calls are TRBV5-8 and TRBJ2-2; 13 positions agree with TRBD2. The V segment lost 4 bases and the J segment 5 bases; nucleotides outside the gene matches: 11. Germline CDR1 reads SGHTS; CDR2 reads YDEGEE. The CDR3 spans 18 residues. The DNA for the CDR3 is TGTGCCAGCAGCAAACGAACACTAGCGGGAGGGCCTACCGGGGAGCTGTTTTTT. It translates to CASSKRTLAGGPTGELFF.

This clone was seen just once. V gene TRBV6-5 combines with J gene TRBJ1-4; perhaps TRBD1 as D (5 bases). CDR3 length: 15 amino acids. Trimming took 2 bases from V and 3 from J, leaving 10 bases between them. Germline V gene lookup returns CDR1 MNHEY and CDR2 SVGAGI. This CDR3 is CASSYGGKANEKLFF. The CDR3 DNA reads as TGTGCCAGCAGTTACGGGGGGAAGGCTAATGAAAAACTGTTTTTT.

Note on this clone: The germline gene is not matched at one end of the junction; a read error may be the cause. V and J are TRBV6-5 and TRBJ2-3; TRBD1 matches 11 bases. CDR3 size: 16 residues. The germline V gene has CDR1 MNHEY and CDR2 SVGAGI. For the CDR3, the DNA is TGTGCCAGCAGTTACTCGTGGACAGGGGGCACGGATACGCAGTATTTT. Protein sequence: CASSYSWTGGTDTQYF.

This sequence joins TRBV5-6 and TRBJ2-3, with 14 bases aligning to TRBD2. There are 19 residues in the CDR3. CDR1 is SGHDT and CDR2 is YYEEEE in the germline V gene. V shed 4 bases, J shed 0 bases, and the junction held 10 bases outside the gene matches. CDR3 in amino acids: CASSLRRTSGRTSTDTQYF. For the CDR3, the DNA is TGTGCCAGCAGCCTTCGGAGGACTAGCGGGAGGACTAGCACAGATACGCAGTATTTT.

The chain combines TRBV19 with TRBJ2-3, with TRBD2 identical over 7 bases. This CDR3 is 15 amino acids long. With V trimmed by 4 bases and J by 0 bases, 4 bases remained unmatched. The germline gives CDR1 LNHDA, CDR2 SQIVND (reference sequence). The CDR3 DNA is TGTGCCAGTAGTAGCGGGCGGGGGAGCACAGATACGCAGTATTTT. Translated, it gives CASSSGRGSTDTQYF. The full variable domain, with the rest looked up from reference TRBV19 and TRBJ2-3, is DGGITQSPKYLFRKEGQNVTLSCEQNLNHDAMYWYRQDPGQGLRLIYYSQIVNDFQKGDIAEGYSVSREKKESFPLTVTSAQKNPTAFYLCASSSGRGSTDTQYFGPGTRLTVL.

The chain carries TRBV15 and TRBJ1-5, with 9 bases lining up with TRBD1. Germline trimming cut 6 bases from V and 7 bases from J; bases unmatched to any gene: 10. CDR1 is LNHNV and CDR2 is YYDKDF in the germline V gene (reference sequence). The CDR3 runs 15 residues. Here the CDR3 reads CATSSGTGSGQPQHF. CDR3 coding DNA: TGTGCCACCAGTTCCGGGACAGGGTCGGGACAGCCCCAGCATTTT.

The V call is TRBV29-1, the J call TRBJ2-3; D is perhaps TRBD2 (5 bases). Trimming cost V 5 bases and J 6 bases, with 12 bases left between them. The CDR3 spans 12 residues. Germline V gene sequence: CDR1 SQVTM, CDR2 ANQGSEA. The DNA for the CDR3 is TGCAGCGTTCGCGGGTCCTGGGATACGCAGTATTTT. Its protein product is CSVRGSWDTQYF.

The CDR3 DNA is TGTGCTAGTGGTTTAGGGACAGAGGGTTCACCCCTCCACTTT. This codes for CASGLGTEGSPLHF. The V call is TRBV12-5, the J call TRBJ1-6; 7 bases are shared with TRBD1. CDR3 length: 14 residues. Germline CDR1 LGHNT, CDR2 FRNRAP. V lost 3 bases, J lost 9 bases, and 5 bases stayed unmatched.

The genes are TRBV5-1 and TRBJ2-1; TRBD2 agrees at 10 bases. The germline V gene encodes CDR1 SGHRS and CDR2 YFSETQ. V trimming: 0 bases; J trimming: 8 bases; junction bases outside the gene matches: 2. The CDR3 consists of 14 residues. The CDR3: CASSLATSGHEQFF. The CDR3 nucleotides read TGCGCCAGCAGCTTGGCGACTAGCGGGCATGAGCAGTTCTTC.

The chain uses TRBV7-2 and TRBJ2-7; maybe TRBD2 (7 bases). Between the trimmed V and J ends, which lost 5 bases and 3 bases, there was a span of 11 bases. Per germline, CDR1 SGHTA and CDR2 FQGNSA. This CDR3 region has 13 residues. CDR3 residues: CASSEGGIYEQYF. The CDR3 DNA reads TGTGCCAGCAGCGAGGGGGGGATCTACGAGCAGTACTTC.

The chain couples TRBV28 to TRBJ1-2, with D maybe TRBD1 (6 bases). Trimming shortened V by 5 bases and J by 8 bases, and 21 bases separated the two germline ends. CDR1 and CDR2 from the germline V gene are MDHEN and SYDVKM. CDR3 size: 15 residues. CDR3 sequence (DNA): TGTGCCAGCAGTCCTACCCGACAGGCTGAGCAAGGCTACACCTTC. Its protein product is CASSPTRQAEQGYTF.

The rearrangement uses TRBV19 and TRBJ1-5; 10 positions match TRBD1. This CDR3 region has 15 residues. Per the germline V gene, CDR1 is LNHDA and CDR2 is SQIVND (reference sequence). J lost 1 base, V lost 11 bases, and 8 bases had no gene match. Here the CDR3 reads CASRDRGQSNQPQHF. CDR3 coding DNA: TGTGCCTCCCGGGACAGGGGTCAGAGCAATCAGCCCCAGCATTTT.

This chain links TRBV30 with TRBJ2-7, with TRBD1 matching over 8 bases. V lost 6 bases and J lost 5; bases outside the gene matches: 6. CDR1 and CDR2 from the germline V gene are GTSNPN and SVGIG (reference sequence). This CDR3 has 12 amino acids. CDR3 sequence reads: CACTGGRDEQYF. The CDR3 bases are TGTGCCTGTACAGGGGGACGGGACGAGCAGTACTTC.